Listed below are T cell receptor beta chains from one sample, sequenced in a study of patients and donors after allogeneic stem cell transplantation. TCRdb used MiXCR to reprocess the RT-PCR reads, holding one entry per CDR3 protein. The profile shows about 410,000 distinct CDR3 sequences, approximately 16% of them singletons. The sample taken for sequencing was blood, either unsorted or a sorted T cell fraction (not recorded which). The receptor source for this set is a human donor who was either an allogeneic HSCT recipient or a stem cell or donor lymphocyte infusion donor (not recorded which). It is not recorded whose cells these are; they may come from a transplant donor. Both conserved end residues are part of each CDR3. Each record gives: clone size, V gene, J gene, D gene, CDR3 DNA, CDR3 protein. The D gene is left open where the match is weak. Clone size is not always given. Where it is, it says once, few, many or a class for expanded clones.

>many|TRBV10-3|TRBJ1-1|.
TGTGCCATCAGTGGGCGAGGACAGATTTCTAATGAAGCTTTCTTT
CAISGRGQISNEAFF
>few|TRBV9|TRBJ2-3|TRBD2
TGTGCCAGCAGCGTAGGGGGTAGCGGGGGCACAGATACGCAGTATTTT
CASSVGGSGGTDTQYF
>few|TRBV7-2|TRBJ2-5|.
TGTGCCAGCAGCTTAGTTCCGGACGGCTGGCCGCAAACCCAGTACTTC
CASSLVPDGWPQTQYF
>few|TRBV2|TRBJ2-1|TRBD2
TGTGCCAGCAGTGAATTGACTAGCGGACACAATGAGCAGTTCTTC
CASSELTSGHNEQFF
>.|TRBV7-9|TRBJ1-1|.
TGTGCCAGCAGCTTAGGAATCTCCGGGAACACTGAAGCTTTCTTT
CASSLGISGNTEAFF
>few|TRBV7-3|TRBJ1-1|.
TGTGCCAGCAGCCCCCAGGGGAACCTCCGATCGAACACTGAAGCTTTCTTT
CASSPQGNLRSNTEAFF
>.|TRBV7-9|TRBJ2-5|.
TGTGCCAGCAGCCTACACTCCGGGGGGCGCGGAAAGACCCAGTACTTC
CASSLHSGGRGKTQYF
>.|TRBV27|TRBJ2-7|.
TGTGCCAGCAGTTGGGCGGAGGGCTACGAGCAGTACTTC
CASSWAEGYEQYF
>few|TRBV6-1|TRBJ2-7|TRBD1
TGTGCCAGCAGAGCCGGGACAGGGTCGTACGAGCAGTACTTC
CASRAGTGSYEQYF
>.|TRBV7-9|TRBJ2-7|.
TGTGCCAGGCTGGGCGGATCGTACGAGCAGTACTTC
CARLGGSYEQYF
>many|TRBV4-1|TRBJ2-7|.
TGCGCCAGCGCGGGACCTCAAGGAGGGATTCAATACGAGCAGTACTTC
CASAGPQGGIQYEQYF
>.|TRBV6-1|TRBJ2-7|TRBD2
TGTGCCAGCAGTGAATTAGCTAGCGGGGGGTCCGAGCAGTACTTC
CASSELASGGSEQYF
>.|TRBV6-2/TRBV6-3|TRBJ2-2|TRBD2
TGTGCCAGCAGTCACGGGACTAGGAACACCGGGGAGCTGTTTTTT
CASSHGTRNTGELFF
>few|TRBV3-1|TRBJ2-2|TRBD2
TGTGCCAGCCTCCCCGGGACTAGCGGCACCGGGGAGCTGTTTTTT
CASLPGTSGTGELFF
>.|TRBV12-3/TRBV12-4|TRBJ2-7|.
TGTGCCAGCAGTACCCGGGACGGCCTCAGGGAGCAGTACTTC
CASSTRDGLREQYF
>few|TRBV7-9|TRBJ2-5|.
TGTGCCAGCAGCCCGAGAAGGTCGGGCCTAGAGACCCAGTACTTC
CASSPRRSGLETQYF
>few|TRBV29-1|TRBJ1-1|.
TGCAGCGTTGAGCAGGGGAAGAACACTGAAGCTTTCTTT
CSVEQGKNTEAFF
>.|TRBV20-1|TRBJ1-5|TRBD1
TGCAGTGCTCTTTTAGGGACAGTTAATCAGCCCCAGCATTTT
CSALLGTVNQPQHF
>.|TRBV7-8|TRBJ2-1|TRBD2
TGTGCCAGCAGCCTAGGACTAGCGGGGGTTCTCAATGAGCAGTTCTTC
CASSLGLAGVLNEQFF